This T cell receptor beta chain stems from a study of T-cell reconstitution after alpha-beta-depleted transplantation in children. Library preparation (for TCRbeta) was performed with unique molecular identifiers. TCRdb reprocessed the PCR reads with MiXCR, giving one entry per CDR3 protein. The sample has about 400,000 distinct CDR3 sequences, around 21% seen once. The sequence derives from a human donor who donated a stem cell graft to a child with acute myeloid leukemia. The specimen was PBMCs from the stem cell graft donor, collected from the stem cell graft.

Here the CDR3 DNA reads TGTGCCAGCTCACCGGGCCAACAGGACTACGAGCAGTACTTC. This sequence encodes CASSPGQQDYEQYF. V gene TRBV18 combines with J gene TRBJ2-7, with a weak D call TRBD1 (5 bases). V dropped 3 bases and J dropped 3 bases, with 12 bases sitting between them. CDR3 length equals 14 residues. Germline V CDR1 and CDR2: KGHSH, LQKENI.